This is a list of T cell receptor beta chains from one sample in a study of identical twins. TCRdb used MiXCR to reprocess the 5' RACE reads, holding one entry per CDR3 protein. This table has around 530,000 distinct CDR3 sequences, 15% appearing once. This same sample was also taken into another study, of yellow fever vaccine responses in identical twins.

The source material was CD4+ T cells sorted from blood. Receptors originate from a woman aged 18-30 years in good health. Each CDR3 is given with its conserved first and last residue. Each record gives: CDR3 protein, CDR3 DNA, J gene, D gene, clone size, V gene. D genes are given only for firm matches. Some rows mark clone size as missing; the rest say once, few, many or name a class of expanded clone.

CDR3aa: CASSSGGLAGAGNEQFF; CDR3nt: TGTGCCAGCAGCTCGGGTGGGCTAGCGGGAGCCGGCAATGAGCAGTTCTTC; j_gene: TRBJ2-1; d_gene: TRBD2; abundance: NA; v_gene: TRBV11-3
CDR3aa: CATSERSGKQFF; CDR3nt: TGTGCCACCAGTGAACGGAGCGGCAAGCAGTTCTTC; j_gene: TRBJ2-1; d_gene: NA; abundance: NA; v_gene: TRBV24-1
CDR3aa: CASSLAGQAYEQYF; CDR3nt: TGTGCCAGCAGCTTAGCTGGGCAGGCCTACGAGCAGTACTTC; j_gene: TRBJ2-7; d_gene: NA; abundance: NA; v_gene: TRBV7-2
CDR3aa: CVSSTFLGESYNEQFF; CDR3nt: TGCGTCAGCAGCACCTTCCTAGGGGAGTCCTACAATGAGCAGTTCTTC; j_gene: TRBJ2-1; d_gene: NA; abundance: NA; v_gene: TRBV5-1
CDR3aa: CASSPLDRGHEQYF; CDR3nt: TGTGCCAGCTCACCCTTAGACAGGGGCCACGAGCAGTACTTC; j_gene: TRBJ2-7; d_gene: TRBD1; abundance: few; v_gene: TRBV18
CDR3aa: CASSGPQLFF; CDR3nt: TGCGCCAGCTCGGGGCCGCAGCTGTTTTTT; j_gene: TRBJ2-2; d_gene: NA; abundance: NA; v_gene: TRBV5-1
CDR3aa: CASSYSKQIAKNIQYF; CDR3nt: TGTGCCAGCAGTTACTCGAAGCAGATAGCCAAAAACATTCAGTACTTC; j_gene: TRBJ2-4; d_gene: NA; abundance: NA; v_gene: TRBV6-5
CDR3aa: CASRDRTNVLTF; CDR3nt: TGTGCCAGCAGGGACAGGACCAACGTCCTGACTTTC; j_gene: TRBJ2-6; d_gene: TRBD1; abundance: NA; v_gene: TRBV2
CDR3aa: CATSDLQRDNEQFF; CDR3nt: TGTGCCACCAGTGATTTGCAAAGGGACAATGAGCAGTTCTTC; j_gene: TRBJ2-1; d_gene: NA; abundance: NA; v_gene: TRBV24-1
CDR3aa: CASSELGQPLEVLFF; CDR3nt: TGTGCCAGCAGTGAATTGGGGCAGCCCTTGGAAGTGCTGTTTTTT; j_gene: TRBJ1-4; d_gene: NA; abundance: few; v_gene: TRBV25-1
CDR3aa: CASRPQDSWPNEQFF; CDR3nt: TGTGCCAGCAGACCACAAGACAGTTGGCCCAATGAGCAGTTCTTC; j_gene: TRBJ2-1; d_gene: NA; abundance: NA; v_gene: TRBV16
CDR3aa: CASSLLVSQETQYF; CDR3nt: TGCGCCAGCAGCTTGTTGGTCAGCCAAGAGACCCAGTACTTC; j_gene: TRBJ2-5; d_gene: NA; abundance: few; v_gene: TRBV5-1
CDR3aa: CASSSRDFAQPQHF; CDR3nt: TGTGCCAGCAGTTCCCGGGACTTTGCGCAGCCCCAGCATTTT; j_gene: TRBJ1-5; d_gene: NA; abundance: few; v_gene: TRBV12-3/TRBV12-4
CDR3aa: CASSQNILGRGYTF; CDR3nt: TGTGCCAGCAGTCAAAACATCCTAGGTCGGGGCTACACCTTC; j_gene: TRBJ1-2; d_gene: NA; abundance: NA; v_gene: TRBV12-3/TRBV12-4
CDR3aa: CATSDGLAGLSYNEQFF; CDR3nt: TGTGCCACCAGTGATGGGTTAGCGGGGCTCTCCTACAATGAGCAGTTCTTC; j_gene: TRBJ2-1; d_gene: TRBD2; abundance: many; v_gene: TRBV24-1
CDR3aa: CASSRVGEKLFF; CDR3nt: TGTGCCAGCAGCCGGGTGGGGGAAAAACTGTTTTTT; j_gene: TRBJ1-4; d_gene: NA; abundance: few; v_gene: TRBV12-3/TRBV12-4
CDR3aa: CASSVSGSLDTQYF; CDR3nt: TGTGCCAGCAGTGTCAGCGGGAGTTTAGATACGCAGTATTTT; j_gene: TRBJ2-3; d_gene: TRBD2; abundance: few; v_gene: TRBV12-3/TRBV12-4
CDR3aa: CASRIRGNTEAFF; CDR3nt: TGTGCCAGCAGGATCAGGGGGAACACTGAAGCTTTCTTT; j_gene: TRBJ1-1; d_gene: NA; abundance: NA; v_gene: TRBV2
CDR3aa: CASSFDLRGETQYF; CDR3nt: TGTGCCAGCAGTTTTGATTTACGGGGGGAGACCCAGTACTTC; j_gene: TRBJ2-5; d_gene: NA; abundance: NA; v_gene: TRBV12-3/TRBV12-4
CDR3aa: CASSQMMTSTDTQYF; CDR3nt: TGTGCCAGCAGCCAAATGATGACTAGCACAGATACGCAGTATTTT; j_gene: TRBJ2-3; d_gene: NA; abundance: many; v_gene: TRBV3-1
CDR3aa: CSVDRQKETQYF; CDR3nt: TGCAGCGTTGATAGGCAGAAAGAGACCCAGTACTTC; j_gene: TRBJ2-5; d_gene: NA; abundance: NA; v_gene: TRBV29-1
CDR3aa: CSAGKREHYGYTF; CDR3nt: TGCAGTGCGGGGAAGCGGGAACACTATGGCTACACCTTC; j_gene: TRBJ1-2; d_gene: NA; abundance: few; v_gene: TRBV20-1
CDR3aa: CASSSGRTSGLSTDTQYF; CDR3nt: TGCGCCAGCAGCTCCGGAAGGACTAGCGGGCTTAGCACAGATACGCAGTATTTT; j_gene: TRBJ2-3; d_gene: TRBD2; abundance: few; v_gene: TRBV5-1
CDR3aa: CASKPDRNNSPLHF; CDR3nt: TGTGCCAGCAAACCGGACAGAAATAATTCACCCCTCCACTTT; j_gene: TRBJ1-6; d_gene: NA; abundance: many; v_gene: TRBV7-9
CDR3aa: CASSIAGTGMRTGELFF; CDR3nt: TGCGCCAGCAGCATAGCCGGGACAGGGATGAGGACCGGGGAGCTGTTTTTT; j_gene: TRBJ2-2; d_gene: TRBD1; abundance: NA; v_gene: TRBV5-1
CDR3aa: CASSVSSQSVGTQYF; CDR3nt: TGTGCCAGCAGCGTGAGTAGTCAATCGGTCGGGACCCAGTACTTC; j_gene: TRBJ2-5; d_gene: NA; abundance: few; v_gene: TRBV9
CDR3aa: CASSGSVLPTETQYF; CDR3nt: TGTGCCAGCAGTGGGTCGGTTCTCCCAACAGAGACCCAGTACTTC; j_gene: TRBJ2-5; d_gene: NA; abundance: NA; v_gene: TRBV6-1
CDR3aa: CASSKATNQETQYF; CDR3nt: TGTGCCAGCAGCAAAGCAACGAACCAAGAGACCCAGTACTTC; j_gene: TRBJ2-5; d_gene: NA; abundance: NA; v_gene: TRBV7-9